The TCR beta chain under discussion was sequenced for a study of shared clonotypes between healthy human individuals. Points from the study as a whole: Memory subsets generally showed lower estimated richness than naive subsets.

Concerning this clone itself: The antigen is unknown.

Naivety among CD8 cells was defined by CD45RO negativity and positive CCR7 selection, thereby excluding terminally differentiated effector memory CD45RA+ cells. Repertoires were generated with immunoSEQ multiplex PCR, while TCRdb's copy carries only in-frame clones and drops some. The data hold fewer than 800,000 clones, with 92% observed a single time. The clonotype was recovered from a man aged 30 to 39 in good health. The material sequenced was naive CD8+ T cells sorted from blood.

CDR3: CASSQGAGNQPQHF. CDR3 bases: TGTGCCAGCAGCCAGGGGGCAGGCAATCAGCCCCAGCATTTT. The chain recombines TRBV11-2 with TRBJ1-5, with 8 bases identical to TRBD1. V was clipped by 5 bases and J by 2 bases; unmatched bases: 2. Germline loops: CDR1 SGHAT, CDR2 FQNNGV. The CDR3 contains 14 residues.